What follows are 10 T cell receptor beta chains derived from one specimen sequenced in a study of blood T cell repertoires in COVID-19. Sequencing was performed with immunoSEQ multiplex PCR; in TCRdb, only in-frame clones are kept and a portion is missing. Here the sample spans 150,000 to 200,000 clones, around 83% being singletons. The material sequenced was peripheral blood. The receptors stem from a woman over 75 in a cohort sampled during active or convalescent COVID-19.

The chain joins TRBV5-6 to TRBJ1-1; the D gene is possibly TRBD1 (6 bases). CDR3 length: 14 amino acids. Germline V lookup: CDR1 SGHDT, CDR2 YYEEEE. V gave up 4 bases and J gave up 4 bases, with 14 bases separating them. The CDR3 protein is CASSPVRGGTEAFF. CDR3 DNA sequence: TGTGCCAGCAGCCCGGTCAGGGGTGGCACTGAAGCTTTCTTT.

This chain joins TRBV7-7 and TRBJ2-5; possibly TRBD1 for D (5 bases). The CDR3 spans 14 residues. Between the trimmed V and J ends, which lost 5 bases and 0 bases, there was a span of 10 bases. Germline-derived CDR1 and CDR2 are SSHAT and FNYEAQ (reference sequence). The CDR3 DNA reads TGTGCCAGCAGCCCCACAGGCCACCAAGAGACCCAGTACTTC. This encodes CASSPTGHQETQYF.

This clone has a single count. The V gene is TRBV28, the J gene TRBJ2-3; no clear D. CDR3 length: 11 amino acids. Between the trimmed V and J ends, which lost 5 bases and 5 bases, there was a span of 5 bases. Per the germline V gene, CDR1 is MDHEN and CDR2 is SYDVKM. CDR3 loop: CASSKRDTQYF. CDR3 DNA: TGTGCCAGCAGTAAGAGAGATACGCAGTATTTT. Using reference TRBV28 and TRBJ2-3 for the parts outside the CDR3, the full variable domain is DVKVTQSSRYLVKRTGEKVFLECVQDMDHENMFWYRQDPGLGLRLIYFSYDVKMKEKGDIPEGYSVSREKKERFSLILESASTNQTSMYLCASSKRDTQYFGPGTRLTVL.

The chain combines TRBV6-2 or TRBV6-3 with TRBJ1-2; TRBD1 is a possible D gene (6 bases). From germline, CDR1 is MNHEY and CDR2 SVGEGT. The CDR3 contains 15 residues. Trimming shortened V by 5 bases and J by 7 bases, and 20 bases separated the two germline ends. For the CDR3, the DNA is TGTGCCAGCAGTGCTCCGGGACAACGTGGAAGTGGCTACACCTTC. Protein product: CASSAPGQRGSGYTF.

This sequence joins TRBV30 and TRBJ1-5; 8 positions match TRBD1. The CDR3 consists of 15 residues. With 3 bases clipped from V and 0 bases from J, the junction kept 4 bases outside the gene matches. Germline assignment: CDR1 GTSNPN and CDR2 SVGIG (reference sequence). This CDR3 reads CAWSPGGHSNQPQHF. The DNA for the CDR3 is TGTGCCTGGAGCCCAGGGGGCCATAGCAATCAGCCCCAGCATTTT. Full variable domain (rest looked up from reference TRBV30 and TRBJ1-5): SQTIHQWPATLVQPVGSPLSLECTVEGTSNPNLYWYRQAAGRGLQLLFYSVGIGQISSEVPQNLSASRPQDRQFILSSKKLLLSDSGFYLCAWSPGGHSNQPQHFGDGTRLSIL.

This CDR3 is CASGQSNTEAFF. DNA of the CDR3: TGTGCCAGCGGACAGTCGAACACTGAAGCTTTCTTT. The rearrangement joins TRBV19 to TRBJ1-1; D may be TRBD1 (6 bases). V was shortened by 9 bases and J by 1 base, with 9 bases between the two germline ends. This CDR3 has 12 residues. Germline assignment: CDR1 LNHDA and CDR2 SQIVND (reference sequence). Together with reference TRBV19 and TRBJ1-1, the CDR3 gives the full variable domain: DGGITQSPKYLFRKEGQNVTLSCEQNLNHDAMYWYRQDPGQGLRLIYYSQIVNDFQKGDIAEGYSVSREKKESFPLTVTSAQKNPTAFYLCASGQSNTEAFFGQGTRLTVV.

This clone was picked up many times. The chain recombines TRBV7-2 with TRBJ1-1, with 7 bases identical to TRBD1. CDR1 is SGHTA, CDR2 FQGNSA, per germline. The CDR3 length is 12 residues. V shed 5 bases, J shed 10 bases, and the junction held 7 bases outside the gene matches. Here the CDR3 reads CASSAKRGPAFF. The CDR3 DNA follows: TGTGCCAGCAGCGCGAAGAGGGGGCCAGCTTTCTTT.

The chain joins TRBV25-1 to TRBJ1-2, with 9 bases identical to TRBD1. This CDR3 comprises 13 residues. V was clipped by 8 bases and J by 7 bases; unmatched bases: 8. The germline V gene has CDR1 MGHDK and CDR2 SYGVNS. CDR3 in amino acids: CASSGQGLGGYTF. CDR3 sequence (DNA): TGTGCCAGCTCGGGACAGGGATTGGGTGGCTACACCTTC.

This clone has a handful of counts. The chain has TRBV10-1 and TRBJ2-7; D remains ambiguous. The CDR3 runs 12 residues. Germline CDR1 WNHNN, CDR2 SYGVQD (reference sequence). V lost 4 bases and J lost 6, with 10 bases in between. The CDR3 protein is CASSVYGIEQYV. The CDR3 nucleotides are TGCGCCAGCAGTGTGTACGGTATCGAGCAGTACGTC.

This chain uses TRBV3-1 (or the pseudogene TRBV3-2) with TRBJ2-2; 7 positions match TRBD1. Trimming took 4 bases from V and 3 from J; bases not matched to a gene: 8. Germline lookup yields CDR1 LGHDT and CDR2 YNNKEL (reference sequence). The CDR3 runs to 16 residues. This chain's CDR3 is CASSPTRDSYTGELFF. The DNA of the CDR3 is TGTGCCAGCAGCCCCACCCGGGACAGTTACACCGGGGAGCTGTTTTTT.